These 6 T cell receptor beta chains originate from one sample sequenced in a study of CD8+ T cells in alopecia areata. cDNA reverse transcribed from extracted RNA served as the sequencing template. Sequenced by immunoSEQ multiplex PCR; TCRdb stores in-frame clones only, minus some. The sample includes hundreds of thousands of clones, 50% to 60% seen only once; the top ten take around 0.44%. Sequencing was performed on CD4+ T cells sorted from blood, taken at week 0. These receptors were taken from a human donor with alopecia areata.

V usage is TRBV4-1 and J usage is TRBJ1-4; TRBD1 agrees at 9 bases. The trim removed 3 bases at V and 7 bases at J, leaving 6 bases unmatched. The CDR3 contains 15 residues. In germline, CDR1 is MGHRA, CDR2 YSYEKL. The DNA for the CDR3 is TGCGCCAGCAGCCATGAACAGGGGGCTGGTGAAAAACTGTTTTTT. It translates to CASSHEQGAGEKLFF.

CDR3: CASRGGTSSEQFF. The CDR3, as DNA: TGTGCCAGCAGGGGGGGGACTAGCTCTGAGCAGTTCTTC. The rearrangement uses TRBV11-2 and TRBJ2-1; TRBD2 matches 9 bases. The V gene's germline CDR1 is SGHAT and CDR2 FQNNGV. The CDR3 loop spans 13 amino acids. Losses at the gene ends were 6 bases for V and 9 bases for J; bases not matched to a gene: 6.

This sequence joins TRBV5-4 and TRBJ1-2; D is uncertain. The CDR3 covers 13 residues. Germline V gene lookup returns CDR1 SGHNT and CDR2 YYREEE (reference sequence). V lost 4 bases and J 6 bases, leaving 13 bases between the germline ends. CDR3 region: CASSPAQMDGYTF. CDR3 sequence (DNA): TGTGCCAGCAGCCCGGCCCAAATGGATGGCTACACCTTC.

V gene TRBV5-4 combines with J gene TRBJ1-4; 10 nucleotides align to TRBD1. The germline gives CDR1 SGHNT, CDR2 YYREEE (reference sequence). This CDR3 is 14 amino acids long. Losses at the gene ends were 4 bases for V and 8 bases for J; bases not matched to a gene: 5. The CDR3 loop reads CASSVDRGQEKLFF. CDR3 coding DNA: TGTGCCAGCAGCGTTGACAGGGGGCAGGAAAAACTGTTTTTT.

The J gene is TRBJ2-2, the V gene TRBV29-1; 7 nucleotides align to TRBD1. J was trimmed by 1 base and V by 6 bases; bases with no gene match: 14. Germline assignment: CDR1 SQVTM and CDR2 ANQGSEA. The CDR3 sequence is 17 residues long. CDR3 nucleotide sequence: TGCAGCGTCGTGAAGATAGGGGGCGCGAGGAACACCGGGGAGCTGTTTTTT. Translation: CSVVKIGGARNTGELFF.

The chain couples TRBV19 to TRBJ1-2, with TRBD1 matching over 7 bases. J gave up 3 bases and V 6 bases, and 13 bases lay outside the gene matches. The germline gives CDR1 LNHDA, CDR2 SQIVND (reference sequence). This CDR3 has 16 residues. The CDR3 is CASRKQRGPGHYGYTF. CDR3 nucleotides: TGTGCCAGTAGAAAGCAGAGGGGGCCCGGTCACTATGGCTACACCTTC.